This TCR beta chain was sequenced in a study of CD8+ T cells in alopecia areata. This CDR3 is 13 amino acids long. Germline assignment: CDR1 GTSNPN and CDR2 SVGIG (reference sequence). J gave up 5 bases and V 4 bases, and 5 bases lay outside the gene matches. As to this clone: Its antigen is unknown.

Findings and limits, study-wide: Researchers reported that TCR sharing among patients proved less clear than in mice, possibly HLA-linked. Normal skin's resident alphabeta T cells are also sequenced in scalp samples. Across lesional scalp, and particularly alopecia totalis/universalis, clonality surpassed that of normal scalp.

RNA, once extracted, was reverse transcribed into cDNA for use as the sequencing template. Assay: immunoSEQ multiplex PCR; the TCRdb copy retains only in-frame clones and omits some. The sample carries 150,000 or so clones, about three fifths recorded once. Sorting of CD4+ and CD8+ T cells was performed on PBMCs. This chain connects TRBV30 to TRBJ2-1, with TRBD2 identical over 7 bases. Sample: CD4+ T cells sorted from blood. This sequence was found in a human donor in good health. The CDR3 here is CAWTRTRNNEQFF. The CDR3 DNA reads as TGTGCCTGGACCCGGACTAGGAACAATGAGCAGTTCTTC.